Following are 24 T cell receptor beta chains from one sample sequenced in a study of monozygotic twins with inflammatory bowel disease (dated by TCRdb to between 2018 and 2020). Libraries came from 5' RACE. Instrument on record: Illumina HiSeq 2500. TCRdb reprocessed the reads and provides one entry for every CDR3 protein sequence; no DNA is given. The sample's table covers 400,000 to 500,000 distinct CDR3 sequences. The ten biggest clones cover 2% to 3% of the sample. The sequencing input was blood. Source of these receptors: a human donor with ulcerative colitis or Crohn's disease, or a healthy co-twin of an affected twin (not recorded which).

The rearrangement joins TRBV5-1 to TRBJ2-2; TCRdb calls TRBD1, which cannot be checked without DNA. Germline values: CDR1 SGHRS, CDR2 YFSETQ. The CDR3 runs 16 residues. This CDR3 is CASSLATGGRNGELFF.

V and J are TRBV15 and TRBJ2-5; TCRdb indicates TRBD1, and absent DNA this call remains unverified. The CDR3 is 13 residues long. Looked up from germline, CDR1 is LNHNV and CDR2 is YYDKDF (reference sequence). The CDR3 here is CATTPGPTETQYF.

The chain employs TRBV3-1 and TRBJ2-7. Germline assignment: CDR1 LGHDT and CDR2 YNNKEL (reference sequence). The CDR3 contains 13 residues. The CDR3: CASSQTLTYEQYF.

J is TRBJ1-1 and V is TRBV7-9. Germline-derived CDR1 and CDR2 are SEHNR and FQNEAQ (reference sequence). There are 14 residues in the CDR3. CDR3 region: CASSLGSVNTEAFF.

The gene calls are TRBV5-4 and TRBJ2-5; without DNA, the TCRdb call of TRBD2 cannot be checked. This CDR3 comprises 16 residues. CDR1 is SGHNT and CDR2 is YYREEE in the germline V gene (reference sequence). The CDR3 sequence is CASSLRGKANWKTQYF.

The chain joins TRBV28 to TRBJ1-1; TCRdb's D call, TRBD1, is unchecked because there is no DNA. This CDR3 comprises 15 residues. Looked up from germline, CDR1 is MDHEN and CDR2 is SYDVKM. The CDR3 loop is CASSLWGAGGTEAFF.

The chain combines TRBV6-2 or TRBV6-3 with TRBJ1-2; TCRdb gives TRBD1 as the D gene, but with no DNA this cannot be confirmed. CDR3 length: 14 amino acids. CDR1 is MNHEY and CDR2 is SVGEGT in the germline V gene. This CDR3 is CASSSYTPVYGYTF.

This rearrangement joins TRBV20-1 to TRBJ1-3. The V gene's germline CDR1 is DFQATT and CDR2 SNEGSKA (reference sequence). This CDR3 contains 13 residues. CDR3 protein: CSARSQTGNTIYF.

The chain links TRBV28 to TRBJ2-1; absent DNA, TCRdb's TRBD2 call cannot be checked. CDR3 length: 16 amino acids. Germline CDR1 reads MDHEN; CDR2 reads SYDVKM. This chain's CDR3 is CASSLSRELFGNEQFF.

V and J are TRBV30 and TRBJ1-1. This CDR3 contains 11 residues. Per the germline V gene, CDR1 is GTSNPN and CDR2 is SVGIG (reference sequence). The CDR3 sequence: CACQMNTEAFF.

This chain joins TRBV25-1 and TRBJ1-6. CDR3 length equals 16 residues. Germline loops: CDR1 MGHDK, CDR2 SYGVNS. CDR3 residues: CASSDWARPYNSPLHF.

This rearrangement joins TRBV19 to TRBJ2-5; TCRdb outputs TRBD1, but without DNA this stays unchecked. Germline lookup yields CDR1 LNHDA and CDR2 SQIVND (reference sequence). The CDR3 is 16 amino acids. The CDR3 here is CASSLTSGGQQETQYF. Variable domain in full (rest from reference TRBV19 and TRBJ2-5): DGGITQSPKYLFRKEGQNVTLSCEQNLNHDAMYWYRQDPGQGLRLIYYSQIVNDFQKGDIAEGYSVSREKKESFPLTVTSAQKNPTAFYLCASSLTSGGQQETQYFGPGTRLLVL.

This chain links TRBV19 with TRBJ2-2; TCRdb selects TRBD2, and the lack of DNA leaves this call unchecked. The CDR3 has 14 residues. Germline V gene data show CDR1 as LNHDA and CDR2 as SQIVND (reference sequence). This chain's CDR3 is CASSIPGLLGELFF.

This sequence joins TRBV5-6 and TRBJ2-1; TCRdb reports TRBD1, a call that lacks DNA to check it against. The CDR3 contains 16 residues. Germline V gene sequence: CDR1 SGHDT, CDR2 YYEEEE. CDR3 in amino acids: CASSWMSGTSGNEQFF.

The chain uses TRBV29-1 and TRBJ2-1; the D call of TRBD1 rests on TCRdb alone, since no DNA is present to check it. This CDR3 comprises 17 residues. The V gene's germline CDR1 is SQVTM and CDR2 ANQGSEA. The CDR3 sequence is CSLRGTGASNSYNEQFF.

The chain couples TRBV29-1 to TRBJ1-5. Germline CDR1 SQVTM, CDR2 ANQGSEA. The CDR3 has 13 amino acids. The CDR3 loop is CSAQGSPEQPQHF.

The chain recombines TRBV20-1 with TRBJ2-1. CDR3 length: 14 residues. Germline V lookup: CDR1 DFQATT, CDR2 SNEGSKA (reference sequence). The CDR3 reads CSAIVSASYNEQFF.

This rearrangement joins TRBV11-3 to TRBJ2-5; TCRdb's D call of TRBD2 is untestable without DNA. CDR3 size: 16 residues. CDR1 is SGHNT and CDR2 is YENEEA in the germline V gene. CDR3 amino acids: CASSLGTSGSIETQYF.

The chain is built from TRBV6-6 and TRBJ2-3; with no DNA, the TCRdb D assignment of TRBD1 cannot be verified. Germline V gene lookup returns CDR1 MNHNY and CDR2 SVGAGI (reference sequence). This CDR3 contains 14 residues. The CDR3 loop reads CARGSAAPTDTQYF.

V and J are TRBV27 and TRBJ1-2. The CDR3 has 13 amino acids. Germline CDR1 is MNHEY and CDR2 is SMNVEV (reference sequence). The CDR3 loop is CASSLSKSYGYTF.

The chain is built from TRBV11-3 and TRBJ2-1; the D gene TCRdb calls, TRBD2, cannot be checked with no DNA. CDR3 size: 17 residues. Germline CDR1 is SGHNT and CDR2 is YENEEA. The CDR3 loop reads CASSLESVSGAYNEQFF.

The CDR3: CASSTTSGGAKGYEQFF. This rearrangement joins TRBV7-2 to TRBJ2-1; TCRdb names TRBD2, which stays unverified in the absence of DNA. Germline V gives CDR1 SGHTA, CDR2 FQGNSA. The CDR3 spans 17 residues.

The rearrangement uses TRBV12-3 or TRBV12-4 and TRBJ1-1; TCRdb's D call, TRBD1, is unchecked because there is no DNA. There are 13 residues in the CDR3. The CDR3: CASRPRGDTEAFF.

The chain recombines TRBV6-6 with TRBJ1-2. From germline, CDR1 is MNHNY and CDR2 SVGAGI (reference sequence). This CDR3 spans 14 amino acids. CDR3 region: CASSPWGGNYGYTF.